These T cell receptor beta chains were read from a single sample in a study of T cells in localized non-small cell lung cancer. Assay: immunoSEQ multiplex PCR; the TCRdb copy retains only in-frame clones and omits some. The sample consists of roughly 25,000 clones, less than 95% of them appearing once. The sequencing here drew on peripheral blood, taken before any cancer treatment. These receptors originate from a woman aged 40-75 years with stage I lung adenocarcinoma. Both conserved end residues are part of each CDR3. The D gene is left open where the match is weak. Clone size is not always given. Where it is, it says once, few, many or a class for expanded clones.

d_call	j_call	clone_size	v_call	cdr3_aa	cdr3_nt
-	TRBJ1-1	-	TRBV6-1	CASSDARVNTEAFF	TGTGCCAGCAGTGATGCCAGGGTGAACACTGAAGCTTTCTTT
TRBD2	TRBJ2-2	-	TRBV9	CASSARLAGHRELFF	TGTGCCAGCAGCGCCCGACTAGCGGGGCACCGGGAGCTGTTTTTT
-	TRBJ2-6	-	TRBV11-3	CASSVARGNSGANVLTF	TGTGCCAGCAGCGTCGCTCGGGGTAACTCTGGGGCCAACGTCCTGACTTTC
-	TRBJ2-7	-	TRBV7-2	CASSLGSTLYEQYF	TGTGCCAGCAGCTTGGGTAGCACCCTCTACGAGCAGTACTTC
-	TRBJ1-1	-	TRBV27	CASSLEGRGRGEAFF	TGTGCCAGCAGTTTAGAGGGCAGGGGTCGCGGTGAAGCTTTCTTT
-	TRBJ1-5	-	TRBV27	CASSLLSGLRDQPQHF	TGTGCCAGCAGTTTACTGTCGGGGTTACGGGATCAGCCCCAGCATTTT
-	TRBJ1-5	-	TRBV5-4	CASSTPGEPQHF	TGTGCCAGCTCCACCCCCGGGGAGCCCCAGCATTTT
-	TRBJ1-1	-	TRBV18	CASSPPLGTNTEAFF	TGTGCCAGCTCACCACCCCTCGGGACGAACACTGAAGCTTTCTTT
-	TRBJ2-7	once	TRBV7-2	CASSFSSVPNYEQYF	TGTGCCAGCAGCTTCTCTAGCGTACCAAACTACGAGCAGTACTTC
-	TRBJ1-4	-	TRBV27	CASRMTANNEKLFF	TGTGCCAGCAGGATGACAGCAAACAATGAAAAACTGTTTTTT
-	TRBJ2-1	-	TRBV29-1	CSVAPRFNEQFF	TGCAGCGTTGCGCCCCGATTCAATGAGCAGTTCTTC
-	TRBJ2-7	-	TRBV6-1	CASRDWGYEQYF	TGTGCCAGCCGGGACTGGGGCTACGAGCAGTACTTC
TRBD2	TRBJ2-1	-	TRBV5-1	CASSAAGATREQFF	TGCGCCAGCAGCGCAGCGGGAGCCACCCGTGAGCAGTTCTTC
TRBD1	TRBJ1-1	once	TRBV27	CASSLNYGQGSTEAFF	TGTGCCAGCAGTTTAAATTACGGACAGGGATCAACTGAAGCTTTCTTT
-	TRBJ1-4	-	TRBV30	CAWSGGLGEKLFF	TGTGCCTGGAGTGGAGGGCTCGGCGAAAAACTGTTTTTT
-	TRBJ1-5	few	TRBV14	CASSHDRNQPQHF	TGTGCCAGCAGCCACGACAGAAATCAGCCCCAGCATTTT
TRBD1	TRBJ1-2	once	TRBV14	CASSPGQRNGYTF	TGTGCCAGCAGCCCGGGACAGCGGAATGGCTACACCTTC
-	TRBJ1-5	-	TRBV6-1	CASSEAVFDSPTQHF	TGTGCCAGCAGTGAAGCTGTCTTCGACAGTCCTACGCAGCATTTT
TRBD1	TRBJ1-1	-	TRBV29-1	CSVEGTAANTEAFF	TGCAGCGTTGAGGGGACAGCCGCGAACACTGAAGCTTTCTTT
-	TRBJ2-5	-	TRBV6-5	CASSYRGETQYF	TGTGCCAGCAGTTACCGGGGGGAGACCCAGTACTTC
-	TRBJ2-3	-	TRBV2	CASSAEEGSTDTQYF	TGTGCCAGCAGCGCTGAGGAGGGGAGCACAGATACGCAGTATTTT
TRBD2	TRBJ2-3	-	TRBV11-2	CASSRQRGAQDTQYF	TGTGCCAGCAGCCGCCAGCGGGGTGCTCAAGATACGCAGTATTTT
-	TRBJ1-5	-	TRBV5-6	CASSFGTLSAVNQPQHF	TGTGCCAGCAGTTTCGGGACACTCTCAGCGGTCAATCAGCCCCAGCATTTT
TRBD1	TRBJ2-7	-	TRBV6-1	CASSPGQGDSREQYF	TGTGCCAGCAGTCCTGGACAGGGGGATTCCAGGGAGCAGTACTTC
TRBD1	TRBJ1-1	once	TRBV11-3	CASSWTGNTEAFF	TGTGCCAGCAGCTGGACAGGGAACACTGAAGCTTTCTTT
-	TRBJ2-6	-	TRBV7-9	CASSSLRGIGANVLTF	TGTGCCAGCAGCTCCCTGAGGGGTATAGGGGCCAACGTCCTGACTTTC
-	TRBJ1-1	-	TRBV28	CASSRQTARDPEAFF	TGTGCCAGCAGTCGGCAAACGGCCCGGGACCCTGAAGCTTTCTTT
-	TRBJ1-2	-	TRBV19	CASSSSGQENTF	TGTGCCAGTAGCTCTTCGGGCCAAGAGAACACCTTC
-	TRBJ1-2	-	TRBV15	CATSRDYNVGYGYTF	TGTGCCACCAGCAGAGATTACAATGTGGGCTATGGCTACACCTTC
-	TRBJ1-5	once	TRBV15	CATSPLSRNQPQHF	TGTGCCACCAGCCCATTATCCCGCAATCAGCCCCAGCATTTT
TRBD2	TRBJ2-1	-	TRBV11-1	CASSPNSGSVVGSNEQFF	TGTGCCAGCAGTCCCAATAGCGGGAGTGTCGTTGGGAGCAATGAGCAGTTCTTC
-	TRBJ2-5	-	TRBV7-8	CASSFQDYQETQYF	TGTGCCAGCAGCTTCCAAGACTACCAAGAGACCCAGTACTTC
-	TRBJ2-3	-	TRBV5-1	CASSLEGTRESQYF	TGCGCCAGCAGCTTGGAAGGGACCAGGGAATCACAGTATTTT
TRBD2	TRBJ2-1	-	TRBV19	CASSSAGARNEQFF	TGTGCCAGTAGTTCAGCGGGGGCGAGGAATGAGCAGTTCTTC
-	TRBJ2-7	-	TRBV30	CAWSGPGDLIYEQYF	TGTGCCTGGAGCGGCCCAGGGGACTTAATTTACGAGCAGTACTTC